The clone carrying this T cell receptor beta chain was recorded many times. Its antigen is unknown. Some clones are missing from TCRdb's copy, which holds only in-frame ones; the method was immunoSEQ multiplex PCR. Sampling found tens of thousands of clones, none seen once. On the day of bone marrow donation, the related graft donor provided peripheral blood. The CDR3 consists of 17 residues. CDR1 is MDHEN, CDR2 SYDVKM, per germline. V trimming: 8 bases; J trimming: 0 bases; junction bases outside the gene matches: 11. This record belongs to a study of T cells after posttransplantation cyclophosphamide. Findings and caveats of the study: Recipient CMV seropositivity and CMV reactivation strongly tracked TRB clonality. Later blood repertoires were often dominated by clones from the donor CD8+ memory compartment. Skin or GI-infiltrating T cells shared few TRB sequences with blood.

Sequencing input: PBMCs. The chain joins TRBV28 to TRBJ1-5; 9 nucleotides line up with TRBD1. This clonotype was sampled from a man aged 35-49 years in good health, CMV-negative, and a related stem cell transplant donor. CDR3 nucleotide sequence: TGTGCCAGCGGACCGGGGGACAGGGTCTATAGCAATCAGCCCCAGCATTTT. Its protein product is CASGPGDRVYSNQPQHF.